The following is a T cell receptor beta chain sequence with its context. Repertoires were generated with immunoSEQ multiplex PCR, while TCRdb's copy carries only in-frame clones and drops some. The data show about 100,000 clones, 95% seen once. The data derive from a study of cytomegalovirus exposure and HLA in healthy donors. V lost 5 bases, J lost 5 bases, and 1 base stayed unmatched. This CDR3 region has 12 residues. The germline V gene has CDR1 SGHAT and CDR2 FQNNGV. This sequence was found in a woman between 18 and 29 years old in good health and CMV-seronegative. Specimen: PBMCs. V gene TRBV11-2 combines with J gene TRBJ2-3; the match to TRBD2 covers 7 bases. The CDR3 here is CASSRGVDTQYF. The CDR3 coding sequence is TGTGCCAGCAGCCGGGGGGTAGATACGCAGTATTTT.